This TCR beta chain came from a study of response to subunit inactivated influenza vaccine. CDR1 and CDR2 from the germline V gene are SSHAT and FNYEAQ (reference sequence). V gave up 1 base and J gave up 2 bases, with 11 bases separating them. CDR3 length: 15 amino acids. TCRdb redid the calling of the RT-PCR reads with MiXCR, one entry per CDR3 protein. This table has roughly 500,000 distinct CDR3 sequences, under 25% appearing once. This same sample was also taken into another study, of T cells expressing NK-cell markers. According to that study: TCR beta libraries carry UMIs added by 5'RACE template switching. TCR beta repertoires came from sorted CD3+CD56+NKG2C+, CD3+CD56+NKG2C- and CD3+CD56-NKG2C+ T cells. The study sequenced eight donors, seven HCMV-seropositive and one seronegative. For four donors, these clonotypes were likewise the leading ones in the CD3+CD56-NKG2C+ fraction.

The source material was CD4+ T cells sorted from PBMCs, sampled approximately 13 days after vaccination. The chain couples TRBV7-7 to TRBJ2-5; D remains unclear. The clonotype was recovered from a man aged 45-65 years who received an inactivated influenza vaccine. The CDR3 is CASSLVPGRQETQYF. The CDR3 DNA reads as TGTGCCAGCAGCTTAGTCCCAGGTCGGCAAGAGACCCAGTACTTC.